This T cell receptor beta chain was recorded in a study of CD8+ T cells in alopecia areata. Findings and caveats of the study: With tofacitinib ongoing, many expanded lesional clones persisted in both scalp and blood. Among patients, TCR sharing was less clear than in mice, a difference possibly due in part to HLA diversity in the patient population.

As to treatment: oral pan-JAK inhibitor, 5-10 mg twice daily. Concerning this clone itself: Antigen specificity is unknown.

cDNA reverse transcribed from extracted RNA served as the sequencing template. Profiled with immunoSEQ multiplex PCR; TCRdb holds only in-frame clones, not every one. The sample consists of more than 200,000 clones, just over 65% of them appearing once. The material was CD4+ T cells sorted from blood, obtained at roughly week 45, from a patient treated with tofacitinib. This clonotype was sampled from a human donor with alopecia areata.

The CDR3 DNA reads as TGTGCCAGCAGTCCCCGGCGGGGGGCCCAGTACGAGCAGTACTTC. Translated, it gives CASSPRRGAQYEQYF. V usage is TRBV27 and J usage is TRBJ2-7, with 8 bases fitting TRBD2. The V and J ends lost 5 bases and 4 bases, in that order; junction bases with no gene match: 10. Per germline, CDR1 MNHEY and CDR2 SMNVEV (reference sequence). The CDR3 contains 15 residues.